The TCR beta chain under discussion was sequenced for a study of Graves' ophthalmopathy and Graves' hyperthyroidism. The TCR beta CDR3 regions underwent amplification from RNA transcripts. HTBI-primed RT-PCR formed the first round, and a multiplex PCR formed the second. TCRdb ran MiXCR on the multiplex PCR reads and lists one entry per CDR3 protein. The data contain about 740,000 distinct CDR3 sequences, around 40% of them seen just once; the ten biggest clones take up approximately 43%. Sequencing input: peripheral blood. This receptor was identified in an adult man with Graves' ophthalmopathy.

The DNA of the CDR3 is TGTGCCAGCAGACCCCAGGGCAGCAATCAGCCCCAGTACTTC. Amino acids: CASRPQGSNQPQYF. The V gene is TRBV16, the J gene TRBJ2-5, with a weak D call TRBD1 (5 bases). The germline V gene has CDR1 KGHSY and CDR2 FQNENV. V was shortened by 6 bases and J by 9 bases, with 20 bases between the two germline ends. The CDR3 runs to 14 residues.